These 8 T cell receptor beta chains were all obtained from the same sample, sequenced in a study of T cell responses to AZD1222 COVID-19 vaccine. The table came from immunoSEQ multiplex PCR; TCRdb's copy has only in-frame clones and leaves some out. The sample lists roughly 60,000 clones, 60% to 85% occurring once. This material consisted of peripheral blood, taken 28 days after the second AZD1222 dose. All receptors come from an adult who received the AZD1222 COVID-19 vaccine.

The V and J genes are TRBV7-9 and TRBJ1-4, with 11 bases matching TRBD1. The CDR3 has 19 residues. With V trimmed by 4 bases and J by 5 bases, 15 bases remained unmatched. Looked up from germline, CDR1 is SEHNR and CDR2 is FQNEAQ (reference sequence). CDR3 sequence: CASSSRTGGVVSRNEKLFF. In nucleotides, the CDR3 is TGTGCCAGCAGCTCCCGGACAGGGGGCGTCGTGAGTCGAAATGAAAAACTGTTTTTT.

The CDR3 nucleotides are TGTGCCAGCAGTTACGACGTGGGCTCCTACGAGCAGTACTTC. It is translated as CASSYDVGSYEQYF. This chain connects TRBV6-5 to TRBJ2-7; D gene ambiguous. This CDR3 is 14 amino acids long. The germline V gene encodes CDR1 MNHEY and CDR2 SVGAGI. V dropped 2 bases and J dropped 0 bases, with 8 bases sitting between them.

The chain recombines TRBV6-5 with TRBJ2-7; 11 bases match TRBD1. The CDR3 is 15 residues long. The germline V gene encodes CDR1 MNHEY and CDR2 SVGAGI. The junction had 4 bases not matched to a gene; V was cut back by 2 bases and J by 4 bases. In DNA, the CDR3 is TGTGCCAGCAGTTACGGACAGGGGGCTGGATACGAGCAGTACTTC. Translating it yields CASSYGQGAGYEQYF.

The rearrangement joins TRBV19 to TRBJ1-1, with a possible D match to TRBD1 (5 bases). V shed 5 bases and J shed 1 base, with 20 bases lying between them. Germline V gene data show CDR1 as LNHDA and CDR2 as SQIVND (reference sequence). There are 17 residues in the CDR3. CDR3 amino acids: CASSEYGREIANTEAFF. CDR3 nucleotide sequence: TGTGCCAGTAGTGAATACGGCAGGGAAATTGCGAACACTGAAGCTTTCTTT.

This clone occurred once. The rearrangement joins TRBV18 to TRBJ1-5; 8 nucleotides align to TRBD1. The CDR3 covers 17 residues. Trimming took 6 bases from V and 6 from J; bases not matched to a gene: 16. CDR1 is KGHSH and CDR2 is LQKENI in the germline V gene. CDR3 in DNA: TGTGCCAGCTCCCTCCGGACAGGGAATAGCCTTCGTCAGCCCCAGCATTTT. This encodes CASSLRTGNSLRQPQHF.

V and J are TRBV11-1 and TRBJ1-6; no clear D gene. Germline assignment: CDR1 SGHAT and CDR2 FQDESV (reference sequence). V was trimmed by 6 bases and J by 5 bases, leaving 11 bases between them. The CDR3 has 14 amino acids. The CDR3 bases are TGTGCCAGCAGTAGGACGGGAAATAATTCACCCCTCCACTTT. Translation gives CASSRTGNNSPLHF.

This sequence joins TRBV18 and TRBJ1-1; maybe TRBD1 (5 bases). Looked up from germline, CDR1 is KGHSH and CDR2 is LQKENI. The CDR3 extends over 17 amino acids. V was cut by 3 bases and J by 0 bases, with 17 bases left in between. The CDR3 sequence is CASSPLPLEGLNTEAFF. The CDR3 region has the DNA TGTGCCAGCTCACCTCTCCCTCTCGAGGGGCTGAACACTGAAGCTTTCTTT. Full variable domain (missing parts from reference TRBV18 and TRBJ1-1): NAGVMQNPRHLVRRRGQEARLRCSPMKGHSHVYWYRQLPEEGLKFMVYLQKENIIDESGMPKERFSAEFPKEGPSILRIQQVVRGDSAAYFCASSPLPLEGLNTEAFFGQGTRLTVV.

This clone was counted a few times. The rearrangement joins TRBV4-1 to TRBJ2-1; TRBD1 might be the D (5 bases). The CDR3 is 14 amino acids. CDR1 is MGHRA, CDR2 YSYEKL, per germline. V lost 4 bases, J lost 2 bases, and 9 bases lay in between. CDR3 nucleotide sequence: TGCGCCAGCAGCCCAGGGCAGGCCTACAATGAGCAGTTCTTC. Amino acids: CASSPGQAYNEQFF.